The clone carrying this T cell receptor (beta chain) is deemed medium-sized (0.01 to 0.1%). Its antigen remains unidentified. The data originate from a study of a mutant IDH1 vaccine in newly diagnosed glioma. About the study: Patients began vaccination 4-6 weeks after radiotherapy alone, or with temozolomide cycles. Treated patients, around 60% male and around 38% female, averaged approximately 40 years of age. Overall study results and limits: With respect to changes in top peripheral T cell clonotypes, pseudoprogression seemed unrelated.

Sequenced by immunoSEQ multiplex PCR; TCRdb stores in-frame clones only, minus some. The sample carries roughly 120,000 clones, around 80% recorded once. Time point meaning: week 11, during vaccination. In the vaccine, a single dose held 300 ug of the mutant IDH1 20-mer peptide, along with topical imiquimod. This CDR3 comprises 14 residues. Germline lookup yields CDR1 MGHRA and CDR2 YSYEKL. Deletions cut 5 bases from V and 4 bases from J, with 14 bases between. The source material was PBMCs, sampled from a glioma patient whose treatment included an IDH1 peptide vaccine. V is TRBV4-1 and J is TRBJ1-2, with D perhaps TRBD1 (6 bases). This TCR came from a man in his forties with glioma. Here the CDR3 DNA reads TGCGCCAGCAGCTACCTTGGACAGTCCTATGGCTACACCTTC. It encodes CASSYLGQSYGYTF.